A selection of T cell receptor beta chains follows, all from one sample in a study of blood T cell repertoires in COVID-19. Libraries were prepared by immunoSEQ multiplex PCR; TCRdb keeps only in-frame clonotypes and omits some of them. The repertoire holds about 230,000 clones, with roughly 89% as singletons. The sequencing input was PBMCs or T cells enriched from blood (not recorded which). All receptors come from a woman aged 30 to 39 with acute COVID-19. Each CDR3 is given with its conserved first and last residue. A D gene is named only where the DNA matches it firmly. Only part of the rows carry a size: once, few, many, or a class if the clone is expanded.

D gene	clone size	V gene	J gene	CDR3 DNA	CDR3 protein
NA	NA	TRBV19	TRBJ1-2	TGTGCCAGCCGGGACTTCCCTTATGGCTACACCTTC	CASRDFPYGYTF
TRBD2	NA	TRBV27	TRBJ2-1	TGTGCCAGCAGTCTAAGCGGGGGCTACAATGAGCAGTTCTTC	CASSLSGGYNEQFF
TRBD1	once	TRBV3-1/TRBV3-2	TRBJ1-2	TGTGCCAGCATAGGGACAGGGCTTGGCTACACCTTC	CASIGTGLGYTF
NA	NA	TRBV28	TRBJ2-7	TGTGCCAGCAGTCAGACAGTCTACGAGCAGTACTTC	CASSQTVYEQYF
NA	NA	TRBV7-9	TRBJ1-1	TGTGCCAGCAGCTTAAGAAGCCCGAACACTGAAGCTTTCTTT	CASSLRSPNTEAFF
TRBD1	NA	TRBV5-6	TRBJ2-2	TGTGCCAGCAGCTCCTACAGGGGGACGAACACCGGGGAGCTGTTTTTT	CASSSYRGTNTGELFF
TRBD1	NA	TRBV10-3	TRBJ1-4	TGTGCCAGCAGAACAGGGGAGTTATTCGAAAAACTGTTTTTT	CASRTGELFEKLFF
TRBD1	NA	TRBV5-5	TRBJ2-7	TGTGCCAGCAGCGTTACCCGGGACAGGGTCTACGAGCAGTGCTTC	CASSVTRDRVYEQCF
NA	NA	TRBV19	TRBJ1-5	TGTGCCAGTAGTATAGAGGGACACCTTCGGAATCAGCCCCAGCATTTT	CASSIEGHLRNQPQHF
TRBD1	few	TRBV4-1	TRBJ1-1	TGCGCCAGCAGCCAAGAAACAGGGGGGAACACTGAAGCTTTCTTT	CASSQETGGNTEAFF
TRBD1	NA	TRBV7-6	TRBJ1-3	TGTGCCAGCAGCCAACGGACAGGGACATTAAATTTT	CASSQRTGTLNF
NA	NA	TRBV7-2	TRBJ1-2	TGTGCCAGCAGCACCCCAGGGGTCCGGGATGGCTACACCTTC	CASSTPGVRDGYTF
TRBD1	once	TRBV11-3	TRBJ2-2	TGTGCCAGCAGCTTAGATCGACAGGGCCTAGGAAGGATCTCGGCGAACACCGGGGAGCTGTTTTTT	CASSLDRQGLGRISANTGELFF
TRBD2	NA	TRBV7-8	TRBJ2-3	TGTGCCAGCAGCTTAGCGCGAGCGGGGGGGCGGGTAGATACGCAGTATTTT	CASSLARAGGRVDTQYF
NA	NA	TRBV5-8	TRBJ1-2	TGTGCCAGCAGCCACCGGGACACCCCCTTCTATGGCTACACCTTC	CASSHRDTPFYGYTF
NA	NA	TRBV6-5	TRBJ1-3	TGTGCCAGCAGTCCGGGACTTGACACCATATATTTT	CASSPGLDTIYF
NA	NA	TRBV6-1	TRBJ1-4	TGTGCCAGCAGTGCCCAAAGGTACGCGGATAATGAAAAACTGTTTTTT	CASSAQRYADNEKLFF
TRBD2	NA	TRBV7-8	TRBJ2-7	TGTGCCAGCAGCTTGGGACTATCACACTCCTACGAGCAGTACTTC	CASSLGLSHSYEQYF
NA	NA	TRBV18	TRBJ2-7	TGTGCCAGCTCACCAACAACCTACGAGCAGTACTTC	CASSPTTYEQYF
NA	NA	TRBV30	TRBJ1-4	TGTGCCTGGTGGACAGAGGGGAATGAAAAACTGTTTTTT	CAWWTEGNEKLFF
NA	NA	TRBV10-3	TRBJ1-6	TGTGCCATCAGTGAGGGCAGCTCCTATAATTCACCCCTCCACTTT	CAISEGSSYNSPLHF
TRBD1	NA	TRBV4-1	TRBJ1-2	TGCGCCAGCAGCCAGTCCGGGACAGTAGTCGTGTATGGCTACACCTTC	CASSQSGTVVVYGYTF
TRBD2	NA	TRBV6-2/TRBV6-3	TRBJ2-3	TGTGCCAGCAGTCCACTAGCGGGGGGATCGACAGATACGCAGTATTTT	CASSPLAGGSTDTQYF
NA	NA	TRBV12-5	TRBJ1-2	TGTGCTAGTGGCCGGGACATCCCTAACTATGGCTACACCTTC	CASGRDIPNYGYTF
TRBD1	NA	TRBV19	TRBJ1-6	TGTGCCAGTAGCCTAGACAGGGAACAGGAACCCCTCCACTTT	CASSLDREQEPLHF
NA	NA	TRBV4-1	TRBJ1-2	TGCGCCAGCAGCCAGGGACAAAACTATGGCTACACCTTC	CASSQGQNYGYTF
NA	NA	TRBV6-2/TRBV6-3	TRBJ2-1	TGTGCCAGCAGTTACGGCGGGGGCTCTTTCGATGAGCAGTTCTTC	CASSYGGGSFDEQFF
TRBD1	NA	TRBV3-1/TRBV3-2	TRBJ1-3	TGTGCCAGCAGCCAAGTAGGGACAGGGAACGGAGGGCCTGGAAACACCATATATTTT	CASSQVGTGNGGPGNTIYF
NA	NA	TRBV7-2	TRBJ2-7	TGTGCCAGCAGCTTAGCACAGAAAGGGGCCTACGAGCAGTACTTC	CASSLAQKGAYEQYF
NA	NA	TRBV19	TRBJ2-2	TGTGCCAGTAGTCTCCAGGGATGGACCGGGGAGCTGTTTTTT	CASSLQGWTGELFF
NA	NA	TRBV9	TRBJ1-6	TGTGCCAGCAGCGTAGGGGTCGACGTTGGGGGGTCATCCCCTTCACCCCTCCACTTT	CASSVGVDVGGSSPSPLHF
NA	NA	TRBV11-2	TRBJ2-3	TGTGCCAGCAGCTTAGGGGGTGCTAGCGCGCAGTATTTT	CASSLGGASAQYF
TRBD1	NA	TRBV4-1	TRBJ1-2	TGCGCCAGCAGCCAAGAGACAGGGGGCGGGAATGGCTACACCTTC	CASSQETGGGNGYTF
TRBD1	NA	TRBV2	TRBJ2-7	TGTGCCAGCAGCACCGGGACAGGCAACCTCTCCTACGAGCAGTACTTC	CASSTGTGNLSYEQYF
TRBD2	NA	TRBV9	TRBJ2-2	TGTGCCAGCAGGGGGACTAGCGGGGGCACCGGGGAGCTGTTTTTT	CASRGTSGGTGELFF
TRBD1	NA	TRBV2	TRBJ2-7	TGTGCCAGCTTGGGACAGGGGGCGCATTCAGTGTCCGAGCAGTACTTC	CASLGQGAHSVSEQYF
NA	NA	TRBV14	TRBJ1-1	TGTGCCAGCAGCCAAGTAAGGCAGGGAAGGACTGAAGCTTTCTTT	CASSQVRQGRTEAFF
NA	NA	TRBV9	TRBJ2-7	TGTGCCAGCAGCGCAAACCCCCGGGGTGACGAGCAGTACTTC	CASSANPRGDEQYF
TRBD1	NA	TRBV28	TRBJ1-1	TGTGCCAGCAGTCTGGACAGGGGAGAAGCTTTCTTT	CASSLDRGEAFF
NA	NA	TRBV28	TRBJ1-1	TGTGCCAGCAGTCCCCGACAGCACACTGAAGCTTTCTTT	CASSPRQHTEAFF
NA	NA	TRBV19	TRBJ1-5	TGTGCCAGTAGTATCAAGGGAGACAGCAATCAGCCCCAGCATTTT	CASSIKGDSNQPQHF
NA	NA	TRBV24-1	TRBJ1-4	TGTGCCACCAGTGATCCACAGGAAGGAAAACTGTTTTTT	CATSDPQEGKLFF
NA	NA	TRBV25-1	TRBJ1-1	TGTGCCAGCAGTCCGGACAGTACTGAAGCTTTCTTT	CASSPDSTEAFF
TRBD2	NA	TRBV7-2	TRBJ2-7	TGTGCCAGCAGCTTAGCAGGGACTAACTACGAGCAGTACTTC	CASSLAGTNYEQYF
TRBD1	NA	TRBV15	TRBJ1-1	TGTGCCACCAGCAGAGGGGACAGGGTAGTCACTGAAGCTTTCTTT	CATSRGDRVVTEAFF
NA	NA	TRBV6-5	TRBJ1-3	TGTGCCAGCAGTTACTCGGGCCGGGACTCTGGAAACACCATATATTTT	CASSYSGRDSGNTIYF